These 26 T cell receptor beta chains originate from one sample sequenced in a study of blood T cell repertoires in COVID-19. Profiling relied on immunoSEQ multiplex PCR, and the TCRdb table lists in-frame clones only, not all of them. This table holds a few hundred thousand clones, about 89% found once. The sequencing sample was made of PBMCs or T cells enriched from blood (not recorded which). The receptors stem from a woman aged 40 to 49 who had been exposed to COVID-19.

The chain joins TRBV19 to TRBJ2-1, with 9 bases lining up with TRBD2. CDR3 size: 17 residues. V lost 3 bases to trimming and J lost 2 bases; unmatched junction nucleotides: 8. The germline V gene encodes CDR1 LNHDA and CDR2 SQIVND (reference sequence). The CDR3 region has the DNA TGTGCCAGTAGTATTATTTTGGCGGGGGGGCCCTACAATGAGCAGTTCTTC. As protein: CASSIILAGGPYNEQFF.

This chain uses TRBV7-2 with TRBJ2-7, with TRBD1 matching over 9 bases. From germline, CDR1 is SGHTA and CDR2 FQGNSA. V trimming: 0 bases; J trimming: 1 base; junction bases outside the gene matches: 1. This CDR3 has 15 residues. The CDR3 loop reads CASSLAGTGSYEQYF. In nucleotides, the CDR3 is TGTGCCAGCAGCTTAGCCGGGACAGGGTCCTACGAGCAGTACTTC.

This rearrangement joins TRBV14 to TRBJ1-2; TRBD1 is a possible D gene (6 bases). Germline CDR1 is SGHDN and CDR2 is FVKESK. V lost 4 bases and J lost 4, with 16 bases in between. The CDR3 runs to 15 residues. The CDR3 region has the DNA TGTGCCAGCAGCCCCCTAGGGGGAAGAGTCTATGGCTACACCTTC. Its translation is CASSPLGGRVYGYTF.

The rearrangement joins TRBV19 to TRBJ2-3; 9 nucleotides align to TRBD1. CDR1 is LNHDA, CDR2 SQIVND, per germline (reference sequence). V lost 4 bases and J lost 14; bases outside the gene matches: 10. The CDR3 extends over 13 amino acids. The DNA of the CDR3 is TGTGCCAGTAGTACTCGGACAGGGGTCCCGCCGTATTTT. Translation gives CASSTRTGVPPYF.

The chain employs TRBV19 and TRBJ1-6; 10 nucleotides match TRBD1. Germline values: CDR1 LNHDA, CDR2 SQIVND (reference sequence). V lost 6 bases to trimming and J lost 10 bases; unmatched junction nucleotides: 12. The CDR3 consists of 16 residues. In DNA form, the CDR3 reads TGTGCCAGTAGCCGACAGGGGGCGCAGGCCGAGTCACCCCTCCACTTT. This translates into CASSRQGAQAESPLHF.

The chain has TRBV11-3 and TRBJ2-1; D gene unclear. V lost 1 base and J lost 2, with 12 bases in between. Germline-derived CDR1 and CDR2 are SGHNT and YENEEA. The CDR3 is made up of 16 amino acids. CDR3 nucleotide sequence: TGTGCCAGCAGCTTAGGAAAGGAGTCGGCCTACAATGAGCAGTTCTTC. This gives the protein CASSLGKESAYNEQFF.

The V and J genes are TRBV7-6 and TRBJ2-5; TRBD2 aligns across 7 bases. Unmatched junction bases numbered 7, after V lost 1 base and J lost 2 bases. The CDR3 consists of 16 residues. The germline gives CDR1 SGHVS, CDR2 FNYEAQ. The CDR3 region is CASSLGSGAGQETQYF. CDR3 sequence (DNA): TGTGCCAGCAGCTTAGGTTCGGGAGCGGGACAAGAGACCCAGTACTTC.

The V and J genes are TRBV12-3 or TRBV12-4 and TRBJ2-1; TRBD2 agrees at 8 bases. J gave up 10 bases and V 7 bases, and 9 bases lay outside the gene matches. The CDR3 spans 13 residues. CDR3 bases: TGTGCCAGCAAGGCTAGCGGGTACGGGGAGCAGTTCTTC. Protein sequence: CASKASGYGEQFF.

The chain carries TRBV18 and TRBJ2-7; D is undetermined. Germline CDR1 KGHSH, CDR2 LQKENI. The V end lost 2 bases, the J end lost 3 bases, and 11 bases lay between the germline ends. The length of the CDR3 is 14 residues. The CDR3 here is CASSPWSGLYEQYF. For the CDR3, the DNA is TGTGCCAGCTCACCATGGTCAGGCCTCTACGAGCAGTACTTC.

The rearrangement joins TRBV30 to TRBJ2-2; no reliable D call. The V gene lost 6 bases and the J gene lost 6 bases, with 11 bases spanning the gap. Per germline, CDR1 GTSNPN and CDR2 SVGIG (reference sequence). The CDR3 has 12 amino acids. CDR3 bases: TGTGCCTGCGTTGGTAGTTCCGGGGAGCTGTTTTTT. Its translation: CACVGSSGELFF. The full variable domain, with the rest looked up from reference TRBV30 and TRBJ2-2, is SQTIHQWPATLVQPVGSPLSLECTVEGTSNPNLYWYRQAAGRGLQLLFYSVGIGQISSEVPQNLSASRPQDRQFILSSKKLLLSDSGFYLCACVGSSGELFFGEGSRLTVL.

V usage is TRBV5-6 and J usage is TRBJ1-5; perhaps TRBD1 as D (6 bases). Trimming took off 1 base at V and 6 bases at J, with 17 bases between the two ends. The CDR3 runs 16 residues. Germline CDR1 reads SGHDT; CDR2 reads YYEEEE. CDR3: CASSLRRGGVGQPQHF. CDR3 sequence (DNA): TGTGCCAGCAGCTTGAGACGAGGGGGAGTCGGTCAGCCCCAGCATTTT.

V usage is TRBV24-1 and J usage is TRBJ2-3; 7 bases are a match to TRBD1. V gave up 2 bases and J gave up 2 bases; unmatched junction bases: 6. Germline V gene data show CDR1 as KGHDR and CDR2 as SFDVKD. The CDR3 spans 16 residues. CDR3 region: CATSDWGQRTTDTQYF. Here the CDR3 DNA reads TGTGCCACCAGTGATTGGGGACAGCGGACCACAGATACGCAGTATTTT.

This clone was found once. This chain joins TRBV6-5 and TRBJ1-4, with 8 bases aligning to TRBD1. The CDR3 consists of 14 residues. J gave up 8 bases and V 7 bases, and 9 bases lay outside the gene matches. CDR1 MNHEY and CDR2 SVGAGI come from the germline V gene. CDR3 amino acids: CASTRTGKSEKLFF. CDR3 bases: TGTGCCAGCACCCGGACAGGGAAATCGGAAAAACTGTTTTTT.

The gene calls are TRBV6-2 or TRBV6-3 and TRBJ1-1; TRBD1 matches at 9 bases. Germline assignment: CDR1 MNHEY and CDR2 SVGEGT. This CDR3 has 17 amino acids. Losses at the gene ends were 2 bases for V and 2 bases for J; bases not matched to a gene: 9. The CDR3 sequence is CASSYTSGQGLNTEAFF. The CDR3 DNA reads TGTGCCAGCAGTTACACCTCGGGACAGGGTCTTAACACTGAAGCTTTCTTT.

This clone was seen a few times. The V and J genes are TRBV20-1 and TRBJ1-2; possible D gene TRBD1, 6 bases. V dropped 3 bases and J dropped 8 bases, with 10 bases sitting between them. Looked up from germline, CDR1 is DFQATT and CDR2 is SNEGSKA (reference sequence). The CDR3 runs to 11 residues. The chain's CDR3 is CSASRQGGYTF. In nucleotides, the CDR3 is TGCAGTGCTAGCAGGCAGGGGGGCTACACCTTC.

This chain links TRBV7-2 with TRBJ2-1, with 7 bases lining up with TRBD2. This CDR3 contains 14 residues. Trimming at V came to 5 bases and at J to 12 bases, leaving 13 bases not matched to a gene. The germline V gene encodes CDR1 SGHTA and CDR2 FQGNSA. The CDR3 nucleotides read TGTGCCAGCAGCCAATCGGGGGGTGTGAGGGCGCAGTTCTTC. Translating gives CASSQSGGVRAQFF. The full variable domain, in which reference TRBV7-2 and TRBJ2-1 provide the parts outside the CDR3, is GAGVSQSPSNKVTEKGKDVELRCDPISGHTALYWYRQSLGQGLEFLIYFQGNSAPDKSGLPSDRFSAERTGGSVSTLTIQRTQQEDSAVYLCASSQSGGVRAQFFGPGTRLTVL.

The CDR3 nucleotides read TGTGCCAGCAGCCGAGGGACAGCGGAGGGCACTGAAGCTTTCTTT. Translation gives CASSRGTAEGTEAFF. The chain recombines TRBV2 with TRBJ1-1, with 7 bases identical to TRBD1. This CDR3 is built from 15 residues. Trimming cost V 6 bases and J 4 bases; bases outside gene matches: 11. Per the germline V gene, CDR1 is SNHLY and CDR2 is FYNNEI. Based on the CDR3 plus reference TRBV2 and TRBJ1-1, the full variable domain is EPEVTQTPSHQVTQMGQEVILRCVPISNHLYFYWYRQILGQKVEFLVSFYNNEISEKSEIFDDQFSVERPDGSNFTLKIRSTKLEDSAMYFCASSRGTAEGTEAFFGQGTRLTVV.

This sequence joins TRBV5-8 and TRBJ2-5; no clear D. Germline V CDR1 and CDR2: SGHTS, YDEGEE. Trimming pared 5 bases from V and 5 bases from J, leaving 13 bases between. This CDR3 has 13 residues. CDR3 protein: CASSLARRETQYF. The CDR3 nucleotides read TGTGCCAGCAGTCTGGCCCGGCGGGAGACCCAGTACTTC.

The chain recombines TRBV18 with TRBJ1-5, with D perhaps matching TRBD1 (5 bases). This CDR3 region has 14 residues. V was cut by 3 bases and J by 6 bases, with 12 bases left in between. Germline-derived CDR1 and CDR2 are KGHSH and LQKENI. The CDR3 loop is CASSPGRDSQPQHF. The CDR3 DNA is TGTGCCAGCTCACCGGGAAGGGACTCTCAGCCCCAGCATTTT. Looking up the rest from reference TRBV18 and TRBJ1-5 gives the full variable domain: NAGVMQNPRHLVRRRGQEARLRCSPMKGHSHVYWYRQLPEEGLKFMVYLQKENIIDESGMPKERFSAEFPKEGPSILRIQQVVRGDSAAYFCASSPGRDSQPQHFGDGTRLSIL.

V gene TRBV7-6 combines with J gene TRBJ1-4; 7 bases agree with TRBD1. The CDR3 consists of 16 residues. V was pared by 2 bases and J by 1 base, with 4 bases of the junction left unmatched. Germline V gives CDR1 SGHVS, CDR2 FNYEAQ. The CDR3 reads CASSLRTGGTNEKLFF. The CDR3 DNA reads TGTGCCAGCAGCTTACGGACAGGAGGAACTAATGAAAAACTGTTTTTT.

The chain is built from TRBV6-2 or TRBV6-3 and TRBJ2-5; D is possibly TRBD1 (5 bases). The V end was cut by 0 bases, the J end by 5 bases, with 19 bases between. CDR3 length: 17 residues. CDR1 is MNHEY, CDR2 SVGEGT, per germline. CDR3 protein: CASSYSMSGSGWETQYF. The CDR3, as DNA: TGTGCCAGCAGTTACTCGATGTCAGGGTCGGGTTGGGAGACCCAGTACTTC.

This clone appeared a few times. The rearrangement joins TRBV30 to TRBJ1-3, with 7 bases fitting TRBD1. CDR3 length equals 13 residues. From germline, CDR1 is GTSNPN and CDR2 SVGIG (reference sequence). The V gene end was trimmed by 4 bases and the J gene end by 3 bases; junction bases not matched to a gene: 3. In DNA, the CDR3 is TGTGCCTGGATGAGACAGGGTGGAAACACCATATATTTT. This translates into CAWMRQGGNTIYF.

The chain recombines TRBV11-2 with TRBJ1-1; D perhaps matches TRBD1 (5 bases). This CDR3 is 13 amino acids long. V lost 4 bases, J lost 0 bases, and 6 bases lay in between. The germline gives CDR1 SGHAT, CDR2 FQNNGV. CDR3 sequence reads: CASSSQVNTEAFF. DNA for the CDR3: TGTGCCAGCAGCTCACAGGTGAACACTGAAGCTTTCTTT.

The chain is built from TRBV6-1 and TRBJ1-2; D gene uncertain. CDR3 length: 15 amino acids. V lost 1 base to trimming and J lost 2 bases, with 11 bases between them. CDR1 MNHNS and CDR2 SASEGT come from the germline V gene. This CDR3 reads CASSEEAESNYGYTF. CDR3 bases: TGTGCCAGCAGTGAAGAGGCGGAATCAAACTATGGCTACACCTTC.

The chain has TRBV28 and TRBJ2-2; a weak D match, TRBD2 (5 bases). From germline, CDR1 is MDHEN and CDR2 SYDVKM. V lost 5 bases, J lost 4 bases, and 17 bases lay in between. CDR3 size: 16 residues. CDR3 DNA sequence: TGTGCCAGCAGTGCCCTCAGTGGACTCGGCACCGGGGAGCTGTTTTTT. It codes for CASSALSGLGTGELFF.

This chain joins TRBV24-1 and TRBJ2-3; D not resolved. Trimming took off 5 bases at V and 7 bases at J, with 6 bases between the two ends. Looked up from germline, CDR1 is KGHDR and CDR2 is SFDVKD. CDR3 length: 11 residues. The DNA for the CDR3 is TGTGCCACCAGTGGAGCGCATACGCAGTATTTT. Translation: CATSGAHTQYF.